A single T cell receptor (beta chain) is shown here with its context. Its specificity is unknown. Primers: 60 Vbeta forward and 13 Jbeta reverse. TCRdb keeps only in-frame clones here, not all; method: immunoSEQ multiplex PCR. The repertoire includes 100,000 to 150,000 clones, roughly 80% of them detected once, and 3% to 4% sits in the top ten. The CDR3 totals 13 residues. Germline V gene data show CDR1 as SNHLY and CDR2 as FYNNEI. Trimming pared 7 bases from V and 0 bases from J, leaving 10 bases between. The sample belongs to a study of cytomegalovirus exposure and HLA in healthy donors. Study-wide points: Several of the most significant clusters appeared linked to common viral pathogens, based on a later analysis. Presence/absence analyses took donor sequencing depth as roughly uniform.

The chain combines TRBV2 with TRBJ2-7; tentative D call: TRBD2 (5 bases). This sequence originates from a woman aged 40 to 50 in good health and CMV-seronegative. Specimen: PBMCs. In nucleotides, the CDR3 is TGTGCCAGCAAGGACTCAAGCTCCTACGAGCAGTACTTC. Its protein product is CASKDSSSYEQYF.